This note documents a single T cell receptor (beta chain) sequence. Its antigen is as yet unknown. This record belongs to a study of cytotoxic CD8 clonotypes in ibrutinib-treated CLL. Turning to the study itself: Response samples followed a median roughly 13 months of treatment, range 6 to 36. Findings of the study overall: Clonality rose at ibrutinib response, held steady in sustained remission, and fell toward baseline at progression. The study found public clonotypes uncommon, contracting or stable on treatment.

The repertoire was sequenced with immunoSEQ multiplex PCR; TCRdb's copy has only in-frame clones and lacks some. The sample lists about 160,000 clones; approximately 80% were seen once. The CDR3 sequence is 14 residues long. V lost 0 bases to trimming and J lost 0 bases, with 5 bases between them. Germline values: CDR1 GTSNPN, CDR2 SVGIG (reference sequence). The J gene is TRBJ2-2, the V gene TRBV30; D remains unclear. The receptor was isolated from a human donor with chronic lymphocytic leukemia. Sequenced here: PBMCs, sampled after 12 months of ibrutinib treatment. The DNA of the CDR3 is TGTGCCTGGAGTGTAAACTCGAACACCGGGGAGCTGTTTTTT. Amino acid sequence: CAWSVNSNTGELFF.